The entry below describes one T cell receptor beta chain. Its antigen is undetermined. This record comes from a study of shared clonotypes between healthy human individuals. Study-level points and caveats: Rarefaction revealed incomplete sorted-subset sequencing despite large depth.

Trimming at V came to 6 bases and at J to 10 bases, leaving 17 bases not matched to a gene. The CDR3 has 16 amino acids. The V gene's germline CDR1 is LGHNA and CDR2 YSLEER. CD8 cells classed as naive were CD45RO-negative and positively selected for CCR7, excluding terminally differentiated effector memory CD45RA+ cells. The protocol was immunoSEQ multiplex PCR, while the TCRdb copy is restricted to in-frame clones and leaves out a portion. The data contain around 600,000 clones, nearly 98% of them singletons. What was sequenced was naive CD8+ T cells sorted from blood. The chain combines TRBV4-3 with TRBJ2-2; 7 bases line up with TRBD2. This receptor was taken from a man between 25 and 39 years old in good health. In DNA form, the CDR3 reads TGCGCCAGCAGAGAAAGGCGGGCCGGTGGGAGGGAGGAGCTGTTTTTT. This sequence encodes CASRERRAGGREELFF.